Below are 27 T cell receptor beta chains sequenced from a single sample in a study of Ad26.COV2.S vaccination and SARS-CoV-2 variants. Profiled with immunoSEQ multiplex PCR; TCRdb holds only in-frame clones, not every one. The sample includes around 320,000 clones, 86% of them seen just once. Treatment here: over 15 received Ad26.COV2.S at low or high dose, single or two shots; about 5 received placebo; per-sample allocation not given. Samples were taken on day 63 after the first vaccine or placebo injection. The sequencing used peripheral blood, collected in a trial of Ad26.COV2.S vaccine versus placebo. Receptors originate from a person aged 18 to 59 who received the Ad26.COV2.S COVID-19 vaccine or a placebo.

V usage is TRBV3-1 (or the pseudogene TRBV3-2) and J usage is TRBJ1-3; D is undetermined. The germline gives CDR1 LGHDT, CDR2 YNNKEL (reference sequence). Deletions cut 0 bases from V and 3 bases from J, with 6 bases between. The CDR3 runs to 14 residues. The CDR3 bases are TGTGCCAGCAGCCAAGATTGGGGTGGAAACACCATATATTTT. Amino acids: CASSQDWGGNTIYF.

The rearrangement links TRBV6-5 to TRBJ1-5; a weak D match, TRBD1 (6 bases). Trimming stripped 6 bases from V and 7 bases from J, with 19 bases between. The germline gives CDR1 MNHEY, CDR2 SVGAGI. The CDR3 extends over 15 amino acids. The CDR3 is CASSLSRGGLQPQHF. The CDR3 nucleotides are TGTGCCAGCAGCCTGAGCAGGGGAGGGTTGCAGCCCCAGCATTTT.

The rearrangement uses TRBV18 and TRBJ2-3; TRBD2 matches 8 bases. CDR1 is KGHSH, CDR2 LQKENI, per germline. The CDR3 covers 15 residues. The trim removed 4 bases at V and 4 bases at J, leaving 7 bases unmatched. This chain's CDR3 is CASSRRTSSADTQYF. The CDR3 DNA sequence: TGTGCCAGCTCACGACGGACTAGCTCCGCAGATACGCAGTATTTT.

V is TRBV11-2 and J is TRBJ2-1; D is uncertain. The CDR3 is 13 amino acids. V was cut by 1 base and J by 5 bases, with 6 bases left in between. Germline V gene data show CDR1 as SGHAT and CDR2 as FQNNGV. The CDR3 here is CASSLGTHNEQFF. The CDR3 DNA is TGTGCCAGCAGCTTAGGAACTCACAATGAGCAGTTCTTC.

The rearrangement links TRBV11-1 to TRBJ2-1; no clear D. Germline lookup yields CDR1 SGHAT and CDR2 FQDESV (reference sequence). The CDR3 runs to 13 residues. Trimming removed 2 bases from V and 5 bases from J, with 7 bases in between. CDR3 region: CASSLSGNNEQFF. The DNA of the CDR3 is TGTGCCAGCAGCTTATCAGGAAACAATGAGCAGTTCTTC.

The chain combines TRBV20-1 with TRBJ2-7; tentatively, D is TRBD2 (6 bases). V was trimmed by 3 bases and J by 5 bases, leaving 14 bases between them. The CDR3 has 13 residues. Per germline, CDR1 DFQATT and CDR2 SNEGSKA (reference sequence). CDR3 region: CSASLGAGNEQYF. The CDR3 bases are TGCAGTGCTAGTCTGGGAGCGGGTAACGAGCAGTACTTC.

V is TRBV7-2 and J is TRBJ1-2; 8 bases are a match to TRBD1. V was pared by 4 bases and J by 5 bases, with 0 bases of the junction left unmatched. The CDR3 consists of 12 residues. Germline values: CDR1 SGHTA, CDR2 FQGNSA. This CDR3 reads CASSWTGYGYTF. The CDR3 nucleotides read TGTGCCAGCAGCTGGACAGGGTATGGCTACACCTTC. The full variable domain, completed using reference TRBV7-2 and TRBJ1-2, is GAGVSQSPSNKVTEKGKDVELRCDPISGHTALYWYRQSLGQGLEFLIYFQGNSAPDKSGLPSDRFSAERTGGSVSTLTIQRTQQEDSAVYLCASSWTGYGYTFGSGTRLTVV.

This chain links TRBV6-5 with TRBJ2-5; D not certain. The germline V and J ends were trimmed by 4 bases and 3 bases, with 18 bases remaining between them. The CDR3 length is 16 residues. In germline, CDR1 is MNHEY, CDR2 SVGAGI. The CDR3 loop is CASSSMDPSVEETQYF. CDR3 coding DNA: TGTGCCAGCAGTTCCATGGACCCCTCAGTGGAAGAGACCCAGTACTTC.

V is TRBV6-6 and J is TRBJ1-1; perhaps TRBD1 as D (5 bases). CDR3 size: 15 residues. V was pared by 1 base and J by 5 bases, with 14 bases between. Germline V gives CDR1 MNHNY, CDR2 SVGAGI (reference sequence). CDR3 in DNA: TGTGCCAGCAGTTACTTGGGACCTGGGGGGACTGAAGCTTTCTTT. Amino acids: CASSYLGPGGTEAFF.

CDR3 DNA sequence: TGTGCCAGCAGCCTGCGACAGGATGAGCAGTTCTTC. This gives the protein CASSLRQDEQFF. The rearrangement joins TRBV5-4 to TRBJ2-1; D perhaps matches TRBD1 (6 bases). Germline loops: CDR1 SGHNT, CDR2 YYREEE (reference sequence). The CDR3 sequence is 12 residues long. V was cut by 4 bases and J by 8 bases, with 10 bases left in between.

The CDR3 loop is CASSSDRGPTGELFF. The CDR3 DNA sequence: TGTGCCAGCAGCTCGGACAGGGGCCCCACCGGGGAGCTGTTTTTT. This chain links TRBV7-3 with TRBJ2-2, with 9 bases identical to TRBD1. Germline V lookup: CDR1 SGHTA, CDR2 FQGTGA. This CDR3 has 15 residues. V was clipped by 4 bases and J by 4 bases; unmatched bases: 4.

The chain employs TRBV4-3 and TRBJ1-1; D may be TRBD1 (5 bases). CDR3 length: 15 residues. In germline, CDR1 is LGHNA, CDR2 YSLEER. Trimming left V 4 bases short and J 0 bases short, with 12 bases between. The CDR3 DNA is TGCGCCAGCAGCCCGGACATGTGGGTGAACACTGAAGCTTTCTTT. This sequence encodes CASSPDMWVNTEAFF.

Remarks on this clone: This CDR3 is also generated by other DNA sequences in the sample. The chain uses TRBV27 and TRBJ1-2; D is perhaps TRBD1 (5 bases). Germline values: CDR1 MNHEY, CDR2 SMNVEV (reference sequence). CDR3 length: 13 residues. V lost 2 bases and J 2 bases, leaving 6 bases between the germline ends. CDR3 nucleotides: TGTGCCAGCAGTTTAGGGGGAAACTATGGCTACACCTTC. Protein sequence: CASSLGGNYGYTF.

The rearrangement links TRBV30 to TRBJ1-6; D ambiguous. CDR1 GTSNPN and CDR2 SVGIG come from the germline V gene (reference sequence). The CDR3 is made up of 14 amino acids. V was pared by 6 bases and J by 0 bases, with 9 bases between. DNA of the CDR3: TGTGCCTGCCGGGCGAGCTCCTATAATTCACCCCTCCACTTT. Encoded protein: CACRASSYNSPLHF.

CDR3 region: CASSLYGNSPLHF. CDR3 nucleotide sequence: TGTGCCAGCAGCTTATACGGGAATTCACCCCTCCACTTT. This rearrangement joins TRBV5-6 to TRBJ1-6, with D hard to call. The CDR3 runs to 13 residues. Germline values: CDR1 SGHDT, CDR2 YYEEEE. Between the trimmed V and J ends, which lost 2 bases and 7 bases, there was a span of 7 bases.

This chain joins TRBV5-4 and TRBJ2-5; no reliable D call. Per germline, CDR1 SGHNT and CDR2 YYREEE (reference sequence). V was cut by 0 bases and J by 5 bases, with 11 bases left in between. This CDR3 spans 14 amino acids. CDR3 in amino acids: CASSLALGKETQYF. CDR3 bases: TGTGCCAGCAGCTTGGCGCTGGGGAAGGAGACCCAGTACTTC.

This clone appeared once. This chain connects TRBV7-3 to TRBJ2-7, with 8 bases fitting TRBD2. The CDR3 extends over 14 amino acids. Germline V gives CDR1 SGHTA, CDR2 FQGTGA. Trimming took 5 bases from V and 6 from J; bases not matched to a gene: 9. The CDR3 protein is CASSREGWGGEQYF. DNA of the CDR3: TGTGCCAGCAGCCGGGAGGGGTGGGGAGGCGAGCAGTACTTC.

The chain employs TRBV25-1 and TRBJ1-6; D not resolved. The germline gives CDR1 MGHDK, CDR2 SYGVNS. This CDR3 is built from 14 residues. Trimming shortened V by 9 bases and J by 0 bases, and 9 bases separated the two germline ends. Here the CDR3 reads CASTGFSYNSPLHF. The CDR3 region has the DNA TGTGCCAGTACCGGATTCTCCTATAATTCACCCCTCCACTTT.

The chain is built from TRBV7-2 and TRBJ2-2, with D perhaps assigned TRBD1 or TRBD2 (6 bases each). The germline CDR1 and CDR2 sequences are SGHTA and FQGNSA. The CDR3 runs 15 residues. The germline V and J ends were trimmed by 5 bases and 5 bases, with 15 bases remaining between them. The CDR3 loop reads CASSLLTGATGELFF. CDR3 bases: TGTGCCAGCAGCCTTCTCACGGGGGCTACCGGGGAGCTGTTTTTT.

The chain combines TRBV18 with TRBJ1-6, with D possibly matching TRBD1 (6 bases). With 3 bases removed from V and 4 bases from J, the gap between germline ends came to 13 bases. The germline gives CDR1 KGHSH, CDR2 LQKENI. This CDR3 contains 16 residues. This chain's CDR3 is CASSPSAGTYNSPLHF. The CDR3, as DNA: TGTGCCAGCTCACCGTCGGCAGGGACATATAATTCACCCCTCCACTTT.

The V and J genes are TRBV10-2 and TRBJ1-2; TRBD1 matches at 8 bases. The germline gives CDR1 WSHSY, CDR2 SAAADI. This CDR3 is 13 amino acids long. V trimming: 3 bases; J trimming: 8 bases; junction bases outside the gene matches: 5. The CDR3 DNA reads TGCGCCAGCAGTGACAGGGGGCTAGGAGGCTACACCTTC. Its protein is CASSDRGLGGYTF.

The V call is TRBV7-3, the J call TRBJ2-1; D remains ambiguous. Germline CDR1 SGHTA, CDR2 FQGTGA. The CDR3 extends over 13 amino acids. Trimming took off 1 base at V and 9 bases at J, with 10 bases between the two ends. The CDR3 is CASSLKPQAEQFF. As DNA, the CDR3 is TGTGCCAGCAGCTTAAAACCCCAGGCTGAGCAGTTCTTC.

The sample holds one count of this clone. The CDR3 nucleotides are TGTGCCAGCAAAGACGGGGGGACCTCTATAGATACGCAGTATTTT. Its translation: CASKDGGTSIDTQYF. The chain has TRBV6-5 and TRBJ2-3, with 7 bases aligning to TRBD2. CDR1 MNHEY and CDR2 SVGAGI come from the germline V gene. V was clipped by 7 bases and J by 5 bases; unmatched bases: 12. The CDR3 has 15 amino acids.

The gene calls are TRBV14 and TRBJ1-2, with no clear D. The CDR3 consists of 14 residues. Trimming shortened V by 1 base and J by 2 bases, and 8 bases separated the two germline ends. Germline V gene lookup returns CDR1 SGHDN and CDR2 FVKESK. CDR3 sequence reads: CASSQVGGNYGYTF. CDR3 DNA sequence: TGTGCCAGCAGCCAAGTCGGAGGGAACTATGGCTACACCTTC.

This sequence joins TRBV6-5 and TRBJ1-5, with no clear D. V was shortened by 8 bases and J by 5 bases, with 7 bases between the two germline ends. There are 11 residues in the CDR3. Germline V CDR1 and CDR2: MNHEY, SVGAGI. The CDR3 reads CASHSDQPQHF. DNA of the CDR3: TGTGCCAGCCACAGCGATCAGCCCCAGCATTTT.

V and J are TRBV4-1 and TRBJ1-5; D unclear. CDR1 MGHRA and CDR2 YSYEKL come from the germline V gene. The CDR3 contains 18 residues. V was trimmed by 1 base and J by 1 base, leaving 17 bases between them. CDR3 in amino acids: CASSQGRIGRGSNQPQHF. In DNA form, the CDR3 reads TGCGCCAGCAGCCAAGGACGAATCGGACGCGGGAGCAATCAGCCCCAGCATTTT.

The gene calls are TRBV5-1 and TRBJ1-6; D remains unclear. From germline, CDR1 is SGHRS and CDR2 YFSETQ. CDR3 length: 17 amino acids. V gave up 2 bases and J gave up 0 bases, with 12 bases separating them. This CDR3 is CASSLRQASSYNSPLHF. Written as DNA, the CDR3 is TGCGCCAGCAGCTTACGCCAGGCCAGCTCCTATAATTCACCCCTCCACTTT. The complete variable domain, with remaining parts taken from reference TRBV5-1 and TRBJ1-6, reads KAGVTQTPRYLIKTRGQQVTLSCSPISGHRSVSWYQQTPGQGLQFLFEYFSETQRNKGNFPGRFSGRQFSNSRSEMNVSTLELGDSALYLCASSLRQASSYNSPLHFGNGTRLTVT.